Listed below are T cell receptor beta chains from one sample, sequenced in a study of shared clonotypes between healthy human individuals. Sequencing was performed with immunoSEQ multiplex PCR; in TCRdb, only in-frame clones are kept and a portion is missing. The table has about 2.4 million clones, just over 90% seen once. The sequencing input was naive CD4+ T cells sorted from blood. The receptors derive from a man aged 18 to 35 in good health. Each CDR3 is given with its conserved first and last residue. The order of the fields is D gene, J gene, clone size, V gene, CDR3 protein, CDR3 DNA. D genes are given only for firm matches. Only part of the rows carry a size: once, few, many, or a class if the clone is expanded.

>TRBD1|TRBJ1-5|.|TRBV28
CASSLSTGGKNNQPQHF
TGTGCCAGCAGCCTCTCCACAGGGGGAAAAAACAATCAGCCCCAGCATTTT
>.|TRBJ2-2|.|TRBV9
CASSATGANTGELFF
TGTGCCAGCAGCGCTACCGGGGCCAACACCGGGGAGCTGTTTTTT
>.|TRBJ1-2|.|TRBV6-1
CASSEVSGVSGYTF
TGTGCCAGCAGTGAAGTCTCAGGAGTGAGCGGCTACACCTTC
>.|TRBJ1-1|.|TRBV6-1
CASGRLITEAFF
TGTGCCAGCGGGAGACTGATCACTGAAGCTTTCTTT
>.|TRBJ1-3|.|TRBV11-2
CASSTRGGSGNTIYF
TGTGCCAGCAGCACCCGCGGAGGGTCAGGAAACACCATATATTTT
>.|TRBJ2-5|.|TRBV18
CASSPQGPGETQYF
TGTGCCAGCTCACCACAGGGGCCGGGAGAGACCCAGTACTTC
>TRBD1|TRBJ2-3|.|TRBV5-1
CASSSEGQGLDTQYF
TGCGCCAGCAGTTCCGAAGGACAGGGCTTAGATACGCAGTATTTT
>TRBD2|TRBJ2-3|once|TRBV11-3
CASSRGTSITDTQYF
TGTGCCAGCAGCCGAGGGACTAGTATCACAGATACGCAGTATTTT
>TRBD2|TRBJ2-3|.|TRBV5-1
CASSPLRESTDTQYF
TGCGCCAGCAGCCCTTTGCGGGAGAGCACAGATACGCAGTATTTT
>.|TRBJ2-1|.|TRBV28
CASSPQGQQYNEQFF
TGTGCCAGCAGTCCCCAGGGGCAACAGTACAATGAGCAGTTCTTC
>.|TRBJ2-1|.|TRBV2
CASSEKGTNNEQFF
TGTGCCAGCAGTGAAAAGGGCACGAACAATGAGCAGTTCTTC
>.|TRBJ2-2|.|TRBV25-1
CASSEQGGRNTGELFF
TGTGCCAGCAGTGAACAAGGGGGGAGGAACACCGGGGAGCTGTTTTTT
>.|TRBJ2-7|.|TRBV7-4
CASSLERVSLYEQYF
TGTGCCAGCAGCTTAGAACGAGTCAGCCTTTACGAGCAGTACTTC
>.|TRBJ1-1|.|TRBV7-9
CASSPTMGATEAFF
TGTGCCAGCAGCCCGACCATGGGAGCTACTGAAGCTTTCTTT
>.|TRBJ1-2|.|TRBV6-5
CASTAAPRGGYTF
TGTGCCAGCACCGCCGCCCCGCGGGGTGGCTACACCTTC
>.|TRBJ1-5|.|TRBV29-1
CSVAPLGNQPQHF
TGCAGCGTTGCCCCGCTCGGGAATCAGCCCCAGCATTTT
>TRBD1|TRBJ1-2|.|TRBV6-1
CASSERDRGYGYTF
TGTGCCAGCAGTGAAAGGGACAGAGGCTATGGCTACACCTTC
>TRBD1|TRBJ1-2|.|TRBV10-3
CAISEMTGGSSNYGYTF
TGTGCCATCAGTGAGATGACAGGGGGCTCGTCTAACTATGGCTACACCTTC
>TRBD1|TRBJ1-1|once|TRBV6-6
CASSYPITGTGKTFF
TGTGCCAGCAGTTACCCTATTACCGGGACAGGTAAAACTTTCTTT
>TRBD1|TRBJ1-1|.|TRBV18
CASSPTGQGTEAFF
TGTGCCAGCTCACCAACGGGACAGGGGACTGAAGCTTTCTTT
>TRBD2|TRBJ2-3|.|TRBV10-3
CAISESTSGADTQYF
TGTGCCATCAGTGAGTCGACTAGCGGAGCAGATACGCAGTATTTT
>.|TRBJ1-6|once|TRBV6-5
CASSYSKGVKGSPLHF
TGTGCCAGCAGTTACTCTAAGGGGGTAAAAGGGTCACCCCTCCACTTT
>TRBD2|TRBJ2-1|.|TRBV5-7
CARRTSGRSIRNEQFF
TGTGCCAGGCGGACTAGCGGGAGATCTATTCGCAATGAGCAGTTCTTC
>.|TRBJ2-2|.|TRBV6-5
CASSPQSGNGELFF
TGTGCCAGCAGCCCCCAATCGGGGAACGGGGAGCTGTTTTTT
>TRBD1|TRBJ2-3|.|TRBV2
CASCFEQIGQGITDTQYF
TGTGCCAGCTGTTTTGAGCAAATCGGACAGGGGATAACAGATACGCAGTATTTT
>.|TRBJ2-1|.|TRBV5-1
CASNLVNEQFF
TGCGCCAGCAATTTGGTGAATGAGCAGTTCTTC